This TCR beta chain was retrieved from a study of identical twins. Findings of the study overall: Cord blood beta clonotypes present at high abundance carried fewer insertions; no such pattern appeared in memory repertoires.

Trimming shortened V by 6 bases and J by 2 bases, and 8 bases separated the two germline ends. This CDR3 region has 11 residues. CDR1 DFQATT and CDR2 SNEGSKA come from the germline V gene (reference sequence). This clonotype came up many times. Its antigen is unknown. TCRdb re-called the 5' RACE reads through MiXCR, storing one row per CDR3 protein. The top ten hold roughly 0.9% of the sample, which has roughly 700,000 distinct CDR3 sequences, 8.6% seen once. These data were also filed under a second study, of yellow fever vaccine responses in identical twins.

The sequenced material came from PBMCs. The chain has TRBV20-1 and TRBJ2-7; D is uncertain. This sequence originates from a woman aged 18-29 years in good health. DNA of the CDR3: TGCAGTGCCAATAATCCCTACGAGCAGTACTTC. It translates to CSANNPYEQYF.